The 4 T cell receptor beta chains given below trace back to one sample, sequenced in a study of memory CD4+ T cells and cytomegalovirus serostatus. The sort gate was single viable CD3+CD4+CD8-CD45RO+ cells for memory CD4+ T cells. Some clones are missing from TCRdb's copy, which holds only in-frame ones; the method was immunoSEQ multiplex PCR. Of roughly 45,000 clones listed, over 70% are singletons. Material: memory CD4+ T cells from blood. These receptors were obtained from an adult in good health and CMV-seronegative.

In this sample, this clone turned up once. V usage is TRBV19 and J usage is TRBJ2-3; D unresolved. This CDR3 region has 12 residues. The V end lost 7 bases, the J end lost 5 bases, and 10 bases lay between the germline ends. Germline assignment: CDR1 LNHDA and CDR2 SQIVND (reference sequence). The CDR3 region has the DNA TGTGCCAGTACCGATAACCAAGATACGCAGTATTTT. It is translated as CASTDNQDTQYF.

This chain connects TRBV11-2 to TRBJ1-6, with a tentative D call TRBD1 (5 bases). The CDR3 totals 13 residues. V was trimmed by 5 bases and J by 9 bases, leaving 11 bases between them. Per the germline V gene, CDR1 is SGHAT and CDR2 is FQNNGV. CDR3 sequence reads: CASSIGTGSPLHF. The CDR3 coding sequence is TGTGCCAGCAGCATCGGGACGGGTTCACCCCTCCACTTT.

CDR3 DNA sequence: TGTGCCAGCAGCCACGAGCGGGGGCAGGGGGCCCCCGGCTCTAATGGCTACACCTTC. It yields the protein CASSHERGQGAPGSNGYTF. V and J are TRBV5-6 and TRBJ1-2, with 8 nucleotides matching TRBD1. Germline V gene data show CDR1 as SGHDT and CDR2 as YYEEEE. CDR3 length equals 19 residues. Trimming at V came to 4 bases and at J to 6 bases, leaving 23 bases not matched to a gene.

This chain connects TRBV9 to TRBJ2-1; unclear D gene. The CDR3 is 13 amino acids. V gave up 0 bases and J gave up 4 bases, with 5 bases separating them. From germline, CDR1 is SGDLS and CDR2 YYNGEE. The CDR3 region has the DNA TGTGCCAGCAGCGTAGACAGTTACAATGAGCAGTTCTTC. It translates to CASSVDSYNEQFF.